The 32 T cell receptor beta chains below all came from one sample that was sequenced in a study of blood T cell repertoires in COVID-19. The assay was immunoSEQ multiplex PCR, and TCRdb's table has in-frame clones only and misses some. The profile covers roughly 230,000 clones, with 85% to 90% appearing a single time and 4% to 5% taken by the ten largest. What was sequenced was peripheral blood. The receptors were sampled from a woman aged 40 to 49 who had recovered from COVID-19.

The chain couples TRBV11-3 to TRBJ1-1, with D unclear. CDR3 size: 13 residues. V was cut by 2 bases and J by 5 bases, with 9 bases left in between. Germline-derived CDR1 and CDR2 are SGHNT and YENEEA. The CDR3 nucleotides are TGTGCCAGCAGCTTACCTGTCGGGACTGAAGCTTTCTTT. Translated: CASSLPVGTEAFF.

V usage is TRBV12-3 or TRBV12-4 and J usage is TRBJ2-1, with unresolved D. The CDR3 has 12 amino acids. Trimming shortened V by 2 bases and J by 8 bases, and 7 bases separated the two germline ends. CDR3 in amino acids: CASSLLGDEQFF. DNA of the CDR3: TGTGCCAGCAGTTTACTGGGCGATGAGCAGTTCTTC.

A single count supports this clone. The chain recombines TRBV5-4 with TRBJ2-1; D is unclear. Trimming removed 3 bases from V and 5 bases from J, with 3 bases in between. The CDR3 covers 11 residues. Germline assignment: CDR1 SGHNT and CDR2 YYREEE (reference sequence). The CDR3 sequence is CASSSDNEQFF. In DNA, the CDR3 is TGTGCCAGCAGCTCAGACAATGAGCAGTTCTTC.

The genes are TRBV5-4 and TRBJ2-3, with 11 bases fitting TRBD2. Germline CDR1 SGHNT, CDR2 YYREEE (reference sequence). CDR3 size: 17 residues. V lost 4 bases and J lost 2; bases outside the gene matches: 9. CDR3 sequence reads: CASSGKLAGATTDTQYF. CDR3 DNA sequence: TGTGCCAGCAGCGGTAAACTAGCGGGGGCCACCACAGATACGCAGTATTTT.

The chain joins TRBV5-5 to TRBJ1-4; no reliable D call. CDR1 and CDR2 from the germline V gene are SGHKS and YYEKEE (reference sequence). V shed 6 bases and J shed 7 bases, with 19 bases lying between them. The CDR3 sequence is 15 residues long. Here the CDR3 reads CASTLSGSWSEKLFF. CDR3 DNA: TGTGCCAGCACCCTCTCAGGAAGCTGGTCTGAAAAACTGTTTTTT.

This clone was recorded a few times. V gene TRBV2 combines with J gene TRBJ2-3; D is possibly TRBD1 (5 bases). CDR3 length equals 17 residues. Germline V lookup: CDR1 SNHLY, CDR2 FYNNEI. With 3 bases removed from V and 0 bases from J, the gap between germline ends came to 16 bases. The CDR3 nucleotides read TGTGCCAGCAGTGATTTTCGAGCACAGGATAGCACAGATACGCAGTATTTT. It is translated as CASSDFRAQDSTDTQYF.

This chain uses TRBV15 with TRBJ2-5; a weak D match, TRBD2 (5 bases). Looked up from germline, CDR1 is LNHNV and CDR2 is YYDKDF (reference sequence). This CDR3 has 17 amino acids. V was trimmed by 1 base and J by 1 base, leaving 16 bases between them. The CDR3: CATSRVHGEIPQETQYF. CDR3 DNA sequence: TGTGCCACCAGCAGAGTTCACGGGGAGATCCCCCAAGAGACCCAGTACTTC.

This chain connects TRBV5-6 to TRBJ2-3; D not resolved. The length of the CDR3 is 16 residues. Trimming cost V 0 bases and J 4 bases, with 15 bases left between them. The germline CDR1 and CDR2 sequences are SGHDT and YYEEEE. In DNA form, the CDR3 reads TGTGCCAGCAGCTTGGCCGTTGATCGGAGTTCAGATACGCAGTATTTT. Encoded protein: CASSLAVDRSSDTQYF.

The gene calls are TRBV13 and TRBJ2-1; 11 bases align to TRBD1. The CDR3 loop spans 16 amino acids. The V gene end was trimmed by 5 bases and the J gene end by 4 bases; junction bases not matched to a gene: 7. Germline V gives CDR1 PRHDT, CDR2 FYEKMQ (reference sequence). CDR3 protein: CASSEWDRGAYNEQFF. Written as DNA, the CDR3 is TGTGCCAGCAGCGAATGGGACAGGGGGGCGTACAATGAGCAGTTCTTC. Full variable domain (remainder filled in from reference TRBV13 and TRBJ2-1): AAGVIQSPRHLIKEKRETATLKCYPIPRHDTVYWYQQGPGQDPQFLISFYEKMQSDKGSIPDRFSAQQFSDYHSELNMSSLELGDSALYFCASSEWDRGAYNEQFFGPGTRLTVL.

The rearrangement joins TRBV9 to TRBJ2-5, with a weak D call TRBD2 (7 bases). The CDR3 totals 17 residues. Trimming pared 1 base from V and 3 bases from J, leaving 19 bases between. From germline, CDR1 is SGDLS and CDR2 YYNGEE. As DNA, the CDR3 is TGTGCCAGCAGCGTACAGGCTGTAGGGGGGGACGAAGAGACCCAGTACTTC. Residues: CASSVQAVGGDEETQYF.

This rearrangement joins TRBV18 to TRBJ1-5, with a possible D match to TRBD1 (6 bases). Germline V lookup: CDR1 KGHSH, CDR2 LQKENI. Deletions cut 5 bases from V and 1 base from J, with 6 bases between. This CDR3 comprises 13 residues. The CDR3 DNA sequence: TGTGCCAGCTCAGGACAGAGCAATCAGCCCCAGCATTTT. Translation: CASSGQSNQPQHF.

The chain is built from TRBV13 and TRBJ1-2; 10 bases line up with TRBD1. The CDR3 consists of 15 residues. Germline V gives CDR1 PRHDT, CDR2 FYEKMQ (reference sequence). With 6 bases clipped from V and 4 bases from J, the junction kept 8 bases outside the gene matches. CDR3 sequence reads: CASSSPGQGLYGYTF. For the CDR3, the DNA is TGTGCCAGCAGTTCACCGGGACAGGGGCTCTATGGCTACACCTTC.

This clone has just one count. The V and J genes are TRBV7-9 and TRBJ1-4; no clear D. The germline V gene encodes CDR1 SEHNR and CDR2 FQNEAQ (reference sequence). V was pared by 1 base and J by 7 bases, with 7 bases between. This CDR3 comprises 13 residues. The CDR3 sequence is CASSLGSGEKLFF. DNA of the CDR3: TGTGCCAGCAGCTTAGGCAGCGGTGAAAAACTGTTTTTT. The variable domain in full, completed from reference TRBV7-9 and TRBJ1-4, reads DTGVSQNPRHKITKRGQNVTFRCDPISEHNRLYWYRQTLGQGPEFLTYFQNEAQLEKSRLLSDRFSAERPKGSFSTLEIQRTEQGDSAMYLCASSLGSGEKLFFGSGTQLSVL.

The rearrangement links TRBV6-1 to TRBJ2-7; D remains ambiguous. V shed 2 bases and J shed 2 bases, with 7 bases lying between them. CDR1 MNHNS and CDR2 SASEGT come from the germline V gene. The CDR3 contains 13 residues. The CDR3 DNA follows: TGTGCCAGCAGTGAACAGGAAACCTACGAGCAGTACTTC. Amino acids: CASSEQETYEQYF.

The chain employs TRBV28 and TRBJ2-6; TRBD1 agrees at 7 bases. Germline CDR1 and CDR2: MDHEN and SYDVKM. The CDR3 is 17 amino acids. The V and J ends lost 8 bases and 1 base, in that order; junction bases with no gene match: 11. The DNA of the CDR3 is TGTGCCAGCGCTTTTGTGGCAGGGGGTTCTGGGGCCAACGTCCTGACTTTC. Protein: CASAFVAGGSGANVLTF.

This chain uses TRBV6-2 or TRBV6-3 with TRBJ2-3; 11 bases are a match to TRBD2. Trimming took 0 bases from V and 3 from J; bases not matched to a gene: 2. This CDR3 contains 16 residues. CDR1 is MNHEY and CDR2 is SVGEGT in the germline V gene. The CDR3 bases are TGTGCCAGCAGTTACTCCCCTAGCGGGGGGACAGATACGCAGTATTTT. Encoded protein: CASSYSPSGGTDTQYF.

The chain is built from TRBV11-2 and TRBJ2-5; 7 bases are a match to TRBD2. From germline, CDR1 is SGHAT and CDR2 FQNNGV. The CDR3 contains 13 residues. V shed 6 bases and J 4 bases; nucleotides not matched to a gene: 5. CDR3 sequence reads: CASRLGGVETQYF. CDR3 coding DNA: TGTGCCAGCAGACTGGGGGGGGTAGAGACCCAGTACTTC.

This clone was detected a few times. V gene TRBV19 combines with J gene TRBJ1-6, with D possibly matching TRBD1 (5 bases). Germline V gene data show CDR1 as LNHDA and CDR2 as SQIVND (reference sequence). V lost 8 bases and J lost 5, with 16 bases in between. CDR3 size: 15 residues. Here the CDR3 reads CASHPERGDNSPLHF. CDR3 nucleotides: TGTGCCAGTCACCCCGAACGGGGGGATAATTCACCCCTCCACTTT.

V is TRBV5-6 and J is TRBJ2-7; weak D call: TRBD1 (6 bases). The CDR3 runs to 18 residues. The germline CDR1 and CDR2 sequences are SGHDT and YYEEEE. The germline V and J ends were trimmed by 0 bases and 1 base, with 20 bases remaining between them. CDR3 amino acids: CASSLAPGTSFWSYEQYF. CDR3 sequence (DNA): TGTGCCAGCAGCTTGGCCCCCGGGACAAGTTTTTGGTCCTACGAGCAGTACTTC.

The chain has TRBV27 and TRBJ2-2; no reliable D call. This CDR3 region has 14 residues. Deletions cut 5 bases from V and 1 base from J, with 8 bases between. Germline V CDR1 and CDR2: MNHEY, SMNVEV (reference sequence). The CDR3 sequence: CASSPQRNTGELFF. The CDR3 nucleotides read TGTGCCAGCAGTCCCCAGCGGAACACCGGGGAGCTGTTTTTT.

This clone was found a few times. V is TRBV9 and J is TRBJ2-1, with 7 bases lining up with TRBD2. With V trimmed by 4 bases and J by 4 bases, 8 bases remained unmatched. The CDR3 has 15 residues. Germline loops: CDR1 SGDLS, CDR2 YYNGEE. This chain's CDR3 is CASSLLGEGYNEQFF. DNA for the CDR3: TGTGCCAGCAGCCTCCTTGGGGAGGGGTACAATGAGCAGTTCTTC.

The rearrangement links TRBV5-4 to TRBJ2-1; unclear D gene. There are 12 residues in the CDR3. Per the germline V gene, CDR1 is SGHNT and CDR2 is YYREEE (reference sequence). V dropped 4 bases and J dropped 5 bases, with 7 bases sitting between them. The chain's CDR3 is CASSAEDNEQFF. CDR3 nucleotides: TGTGCCAGCAGCGCAGAGGACAATGAGCAGTTCTTC.

As DNA, the CDR3 is TGTGCCAGCGCCCAGGGGGGTTACGGCTATGGCTACACCTTC. Residues: CASAQGGYGYGYTF. The V and J genes are TRBV27 and TRBJ1-2, with 7 bases identical to TRBD1. The germline CDR1 and CDR2 sequences are MNHEY and SMNVEV (reference sequence). Trimming cost V 8 bases and J 4 bases; bases outside gene matches: 10. This CDR3 has 14 residues.

V usage is TRBV28 and J usage is TRBJ1-4; D is perhaps TRBD1 (6 bases). Germline assignment: CDR1 MDHEN and CDR2 SYDVKM. This CDR3 is built from 16 residues. Trimming left V 1 base short and J 7 bases short, with 16 bases between. CDR3 residues: CASSLSHGGASEKLFF. The CDR3 region has the DNA TGTGCCAGCAGTTTATCCCATGGGGGGGCTAGTGAAAAACTGTTTTTT.

V is TRBV29-1 and J is TRBJ2-3; D might be TRBD2 (5 bases). V was pared by 4 bases and J by 2 bases, with 13 bases between. The CDR3 is 14 amino acids. The germline gives CDR1 SQVTM, CDR2 ANQGSEA. DNA of the CDR3: TGCAGCGTTGGGACCGGGATTATCACAGATACGCAGTATTTT. Protein product: CSVGTGIITDTQYF.

The gene calls are TRBV19 and TRBJ1-2; D not certain. In germline, CDR1 is LNHDA, CDR2 SQIVND (reference sequence). V was shortened by 8 bases and J by 2 bases, with 9 bases between the two germline ends. The CDR3 loop spans 12 amino acids. CDR3 region: CASFRENYGYTF. The CDR3 DNA sequence: TGTGCCAGTTTCCGGGAAAACTATGGCTACACCTTC. Looking up the rest from reference TRBV19 and TRBJ1-2 gives the full variable domain: DGGITQSPKYLFRKEGQNVTLSCEQNLNHDAMYWYRQDPGQGLRLIYYSQIVNDFQKGDIAEGYSVSREKKESFPLTVTSAQKNPTAFYLCASFRENYGYTFGSGTRLTVV.

This clone was observed once. The chain joins TRBV5-1 to TRBJ1-6; D is unclear. Trimming took off 0 bases at V and 8 bases at J, with 12 bases between the two ends. The CDR3 runs 15 residues. Germline CDR1 is SGHRS and CDR2 is YFSETQ. The DNA for the CDR3 is TGCGCCAGCAGCTTGGCTCCGGGAGATGATTCACCCCTCCACTTT. This gives the protein CASSLAPGDDSPLHF.

J is TRBJ2-7 and V is TRBV4-3, with unresolved D. Germline V gene data show CDR1 as LGHNA and CDR2 as YSLEER. The V gene lost 0 bases and the J gene lost 7 bases, with 10 bases spanning the gap. CDR3 length: 13 residues. CDR3 sequence: CASSQELRAEQYV. DNA of the CDR3: TGCGCCAGCAGCCAAGAGCTTCGCGCAGAGCAGTACGTC.

CDR3 loop: CASSESYEQYV. For the CDR3, the DNA is TGTGCCAGCTCCGAGTCCTACGAGCAGTACGTC. The chain employs TRBV18 and TRBJ2-7; D unclear. The CDR3 runs to 11 residues. Germline lookup yields CDR1 KGHSH and CDR2 LQKENI. The V and J ends lost 6 bases and 1 base respectively, with 4 bases between them.

The chain has TRBV15 and TRBJ2-3; 12 nucleotides match TRBD2. The length of the CDR3 is 16 residues. From germline, CDR1 is LNHNV and CDR2 YYDKDF (reference sequence). V lost 5 bases and J lost 5; bases outside the gene matches: 8. CDR3 DNA: TGTGCCACCAGCTTAAATCCGGGACTAGCGGGAGATACGCAGTATTTT. It yields the protein CATSLNPGLAGDTQYF.

In this sample, this clone turned up once. V is TRBV28 and J is TRBJ1-6; 7 nucleotides match TRBD1. Germline V gene sequence: CDR1 MDHEN, CDR2 SYDVKM. This CDR3 is 14 amino acids long. V was pared by 5 bases and J by 7 bases, with 5 bases of the junction left unmatched. CDR3 residues: CASSPGTANSPLHF. DNA for the CDR3: TGTGCCAGCAGTCCCGGGACAGCGAATTCACCCCTCCACTTT.

The gene calls are TRBV11-3 and TRBJ2-7, with TRBD1 identical over 7 bases. Looked up from germline, CDR1 is SGHNT and CDR2 is YENEEA. This CDR3 contains 13 residues. After removal of 4 bases from V and 6 bases from J, the junction contained 6 bases not matched to a gene. CDR3 sequence: CASSYATGVEQYV. The DNA of the CDR3 is TGTGCCAGCAGCTACGCAACAGGGGTCGAGCAGTACGTC.